This T cell receptor beta chain emerged from a study of CD4+ T cells in melanoma. Overall study results and limits: Reportedly, melanoma neoantigen-specific CD4+ T cells showed varied differentiation states. CD8+ T cell, macrophage and B cell function reportedly correlated with neoantigen-specific CD4+ T cells.

Assay: immunoSEQ multiplex PCR; the TCRdb copy retains only in-frame clones and omits some. The sample contains 11,000 to 15,000 clones, around 68% of which appear only once. V dropped 5 bases and J dropped 8 bases, with 19 bases sitting between them. Germline V gene sequence: CDR1 SGHRS, CDR2 YFSETQ. This CDR3 is 14 amino acids long. As concerns this clone: Its antigen is currently unknown. The sample contains more than one DNA sequence encoding this CDR3.

The sequence came from a human donor with melanoma. The chain recombines TRBV5-1 with TRBJ1-2; D might be TRBD1 (6 bases). The specimen was cells from a culture (not recorded whether cultured in vitro). The CDR3: CASSLGDRSGGYTF. CDR3 nucleotides: TGCGCCAGCAGTCTCGGAGACAGGTCGGGGGGCTACACCTTC.